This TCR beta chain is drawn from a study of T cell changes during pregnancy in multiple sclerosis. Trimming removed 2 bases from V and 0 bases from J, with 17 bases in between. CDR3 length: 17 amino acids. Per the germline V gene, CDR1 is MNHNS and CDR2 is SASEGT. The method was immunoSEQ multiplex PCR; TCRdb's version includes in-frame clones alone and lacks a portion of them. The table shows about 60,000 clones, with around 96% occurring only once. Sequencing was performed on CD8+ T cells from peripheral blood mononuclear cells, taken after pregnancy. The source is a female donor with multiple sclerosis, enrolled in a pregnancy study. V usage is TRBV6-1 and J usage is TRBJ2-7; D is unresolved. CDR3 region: CASSESIQRMSSYEQYF. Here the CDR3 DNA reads TGTGCCAGCAGTGAAAGTATCCAGCGCATGAGCTCCTACGAGCAGTACTTC.